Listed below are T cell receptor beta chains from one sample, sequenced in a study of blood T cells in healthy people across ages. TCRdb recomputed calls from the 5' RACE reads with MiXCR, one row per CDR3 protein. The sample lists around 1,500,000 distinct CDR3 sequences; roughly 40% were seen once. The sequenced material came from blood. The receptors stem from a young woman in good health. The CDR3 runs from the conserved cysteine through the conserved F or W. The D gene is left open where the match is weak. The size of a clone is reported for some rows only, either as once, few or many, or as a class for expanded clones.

DNA: TGCAGTGCTAGAGATCGGGGCGAGTACCAAGAGACCCAGTACTTC; CDR3: CSARDRGEYQETQYF; size: few; V: TRBV20-1; length: 15; D: -; J: TRBJ2-5
DNA: TGCAGCGTTGTAGAGACTAGCGGCGAGCAGTACTTC; CDR3: CSVVETSGEQYF; size: -; V: TRBV29-1; length: 12; D: TRBD2; J: TRBJ2-7
DNA: TGTGCCAGCGGATTGTACTACGAGCAGTACTTC; CDR3: CASGLYYEQYF; size: -; V: TRBV12-3/TRBV12-4; length: 11; D: -; J: TRBJ2-7
DNA: TGCAGCGTAAGGAGGGAGCCTATACCCACAGATACGCAGTATTTT; CDR3: CSVRREPIPTDTQYF; size: many; V: TRBV29-1; length: 15; D: -; J: TRBJ2-3
DNA: TGCAGTGCTAGGGACACCGTCTACGTGGAGCAGTTCTTC; CDR3: CSARDTVYVEQFF; size: few; V: TRBV20-1; length: 13; D: -; J: TRBJ2-1
DNA: TGTGCCAGCAGTATTAGGACAGGGGGGACACGACGGGGTGAGCAGTTCTTC; CDR3: CASSIRTGGTRRGEQFF; size: few; V: TRBV27; length: 17; D: TRBD1; J: TRBJ2-1
DNA: TGCAGCGCCCTCCCGACAAGCTCCGATACGCAGTATTTT; CDR3: CSALPTSSDTQYF; size: few; V: TRBV29-1; length: 13; D: -; J: TRBJ2-3
DNA: TGTGCCAGCAGCAGATCGGGACAGGGTAAAGAAAAACTGTTTTTT; CDR3: CASSRSGQGKEKLFF; size: -; V: TRBV27; length: 15; D: TRBD1; J: TRBJ1-4
DNA: TGTGCCAGCAGTTACGCCCACTCGAACTACGAGCAGTACTTC; CDR3: CASSYAHSNYEQYF; size: few; V: TRBV6-6; length: 14; D: -; J: TRBJ2-7
DNA: TGTGCCAGCAGCCCAGCCCGGACAGGGATTCCGATACCCCTCCACTTT; CDR3: CASSPARTGIPIPLHF; size: -; V: TRBV6-2/TRBV6-3; length: 16; D: TRBD1; J: TRBJ1-6
DNA: TGTGCCAGCGGAAGAAAGGAGGGGAAAGCTTTCTTT; CDR3: CASGRKEGKAFF; size: -; V: TRBV6-5; length: 12; D: -; J: TRBJ1-1
DNA: TGTGCCACCACTGTGGACAAGGGTGTCTACGAGCAGTACTTC; CDR3: CATTVDKGVYEQYF; size: few; V: TRBV15; length: 14; D: -; J: TRBJ2-7
DNA: TGTGCCAGCAGTCCGAACCTAGCGGGGGGGAGCACAGATACGCAGTATTTT; CDR3: CASSPNLAGGSTDTQYF; size: -; V: TRBV12-3/TRBV12-4; length: 17; D: TRBD2; J: TRBJ2-3
DNA: TGTGCCAGCAGTCCCGAATTGGACAGAAGCTCCTACGAGCAGTACTTC; CDR3: CASSPELDRSSYEQYF; size: -; V: TRBV27; length: 16; D: -; J: TRBJ2-7
DNA: TGTGCCAGCAGTTACTATTCGCGGGGGGGCCAAGAGACCCAGTACTTC; CDR3: CASSYYSRGGQETQYF; size: -; V: TRBV6-5; length: 16; D: TRBD2; J: TRBJ2-5
DNA: TGCAGTGCCCCGACTCTCCAGGCAGATACGCAGTATTTT; CDR3: CSAPTLQADTQYF; size: few; V: TRBV20-1; length: 13; D: -; J: TRBJ2-3
DNA: TGTGCCAGCAGCCAAGATGTTTGGGCGAGGTATTTT; CDR3: CASSQDVWARYF; size: -; V: TRBV3-1; length: 12; D: -; J: TRBJ2-3
DNA: TGTGCCAGCAGCTATGGACTCTCACAGGCAGATACGCAGTATTTT; CDR3: CASSYGLSQADTQYF; size: -; V: TRBV11-2; length: 15; D: -; J: TRBJ2-3
DNA: TGTGCCAGCAGGGGACTTTTCGGGCAGTACTTC; CDR3: CASRGLFGQYF; size: -; V: TRBV11-2; length: 11; D: -; J: TRBJ2-7
DNA: TGTGCCAGCAGCCAACTAGACATCTACAATGAGCAGTTCTTC; CDR3: CASSQLDIYNEQFF; size: -; V: TRBV3-1; length: 14; D: -; J: TRBJ2-1
DNA: TGCGCCAGCAGCGGCGGACAGGAGCACCTTTACGAGCAGTACTTC; CDR3: CASSGGQEHLYEQYF; size: -; V: TRBV5-1; length: 15; D: TRBD1; J: TRBJ2-7
DNA: TGCAGTGCTAGAGCTTTGGCTCCTGTAGCCTACGAGCAGTACTTC; CDR3: CSARALAPVAYEQYF; size: few; V: TRBV20-1; length: 15; D: -; J: TRBJ2-7
DNA: TGCAGTGCTAGAACCATAGCGACCGGAGGTGGGAATGAGCAGTTCTTC; CDR3: CSARTIATGGGNEQFF; size: -; V: TRBV20-1; length: 16; D: -; J: TRBJ2-1
DNA: TGTGCCAGCAGTTTATCTTCGGTCGTGTATGAGCAGTTCTTC; CDR3: CASSLSSVVYEQFF; size: -; V: TRBV27; length: 14; D: -; J: TRBJ2-1
DNA: TGCAGTGCTAGAGATCACCGCCCAGGGGGTAAATCCTACGAGCAGTACTTC; CDR3: CSARDHRPGGKSYEQYF; size: few; V: TRBV20-1; length: 17; D: TRBD1; J: TRBJ2-7
DNA: TGCAGTGCTAGTCCTTTCCAAACTAGTTCACCCCTCCACTTT; CDR3: CSASPFQTSSPLHF; size: few; V: TRBV20-1; length: 14; D: -; J: TRBJ1-6
DNA: TGTGCCAGCAGTGGACCGACGTTCTCCCCCTACGAGCAGTACTTC; CDR3: CASSGPTFSPYEQYF; size: few; V: TRBV6-1; length: 15; D: -; J: TRBJ2-7
DNA: TGCGCCAGCAGCCAAGATAGGGACTCCCTTAGCACAGATACGCAGTATTTT; CDR3: CASSQDRDSLSTDTQYF; size: -; V: TRBV4-1; length: 17; D: -; J: TRBJ2-3
DNA: TGTGCCACCTTAATGATGGGACAGGACTCCTACGAGCAGTACTTC; CDR3: CATLMMGQDSYEQYF; size: -; V: TRBV2; length: 15; D: TRBD1; J: TRBJ2-7
DNA: TGCAGTGCTTGGGGGACAGGGGTAACAGATACGCAGTATTTT; CDR3: CSAWGTGVTDTQYF; size: -; V: TRBV20-1; length: 14; D: TRBD1; J: TRBJ2-3
DNA: TGTGCCAGCAGCCCTAATCAGCCCCAGCATTTT; CDR3: CASSPNQPQHF; size: few; V: TRBV5-8; length: 11; D: -; J: TRBJ1-5
DNA: TGTGCCAGCAGTCACCAGGCTGCAGGGGCCAACTCCTACGAGCAGTACTTC; CDR3: CASSHQAAGANSYEQYF; size: -; V: TRBV6-5; length: 17; D: -; J: TRBJ2-7
DNA: TGTGCCAGCAGTCTACAGGGTTTCGGTGGCTACACCTTC; CDR3: CASSLQGFGGYTF; size: few; V: TRBV6-5; length: 13; D: -; J: TRBJ1-2
DNA: TGTGCCAGCAGCTTAGAGGGCCCGTTGACAGATACGCAGTATTTT; CDR3: CASSLEGPLTDTQYF; size: -; V: TRBV11-2; length: 15; D: -; J: TRBJ2-3
DNA: TGCGCCAGCAGCCAAGGGGACAGGGGGGTGAACACCGGGGAGCTGTTTTTT; CDR3: CASSQGDRGVNTGELFF; size: -; V: TRBV4-1; length: 17; D: TRBD1; J: TRBJ2-2
DNA: TGTGCCAGCAGCCTAAGTCTGACAGAGACCTACGAGCAGTACTTC; CDR3: CASSLSLTETYEQYF; size: -; V: TRBV7-2; length: 15; D: -; J: TRBJ2-7
DNA: TGTGCCAGCAGCGTCCGGACGAGGAACACTGAAGCTTTCTTT; CDR3: CASSVRTRNTEAFF; size: -; V: TRBV3-1; length: 14; D: -; J: TRBJ1-1
DNA: TGTGCCTGCCGGGGACAGGTGGCCACTGAAGCTTTCTTT; CDR3: CACRGQVATEAFF; size: -; V: TRBV6-6; length: 13; D: TRBD1; J: TRBJ1-1
DNA: TGTGCCAGCAGCTTAGCGAGGACAGGGGGGTACGAGCAGTACTTC; CDR3: CASSLARTGGYEQYF; size: -; V: TRBV7-2; length: 15; D: TRBD1; J: TRBJ2-7
DNA: TGTGCCAGCAGTTACACACTGGATATACTCTATGGCTACACCTTC; CDR3: CASSYTLDILYGYTF; size: -; V: TRBV6-5; length: 15; D: -; J: TRBJ1-2
DNA: TGTGCCAGCAGCTCCTATCTAGCGGGGTTCTACGAGCAGTACTTC; CDR3: CASSSYLAGFYEQYF; size: -; V: TRBV7-2; length: 15; D: TRBD2; J: TRBJ2-7
DNA: TGCAGCGTTGACCCAGGCACAGATACGCAGTATTTT; CDR3: CSVDPGTDTQYF; size: many; V: TRBV29-1; length: 12; D: -; J: TRBJ2-3
DNA: TGTGCCACCAGCAGACCAGCTAGCGGACCATTGTACAATGAGCAGTTCTTC; CDR3: CATSRPASGPLYNEQFF; size: -; V: TRBV15; length: 17; D: TRBD2; J: TRBJ2-1
DNA: TGCGCCACCCTGGAGGCCGGGGATGAGCAGTTCTTC; CDR3: CATLEAGDEQFF; size: -; V: TRBV10-2; length: 12; D: -; J: TRBJ2-1
DNA: TGTGCCAGCAGCGCAACCTCCGGGACTAGTGGACCTAGCACAGATACGCAGTATTTT; CDR3: CASSATSGTSGPSTDTQYF; size: -; V: TRBV9; length: 19; D: TRBD2; J: TRBJ2-3
DNA: TGTGCCAGCAGTTTAGCGGGCGGCACTAATGAAAAACTGTTTTTT; CDR3: CASSLAGGTNEKLFF; size: few; V: TRBV12-3/TRBV12-4; length: 15; D: -; J: TRBJ1-4
DNA: TGCAGCGTGAGGGGGACAGGCGGCGCAGATACGCAGTATTTT; CDR3: CSVRGTGGADTQYF; size: -; V: TRBV29-1; length: 14; D: TRBD1; J: TRBJ2-3
DNA: TGTGCCATCAGTGAGGGCAGGGGATCCTACGAGCAGTACTTC; CDR3: CAISEGRGSYEQYF; size: few; V: TRBV10-3; length: 14; D: -; J: TRBJ2-7
DNA: TGCAGTGCTAATCGGGGCACCGGGGAGCTGTTTTTT; CDR3: CSANRGTGELFF; size: few; V: TRBV20-1; length: 12; D: -; J: TRBJ2-2
DNA: TGTGCCAGCAGTGGGGGACAGGGCGACCTAAAGTACTTC; CDR3: CASSGGQGDLKYF; size: -; V: TRBV25-1; length: 13; D: TRBD1; J: TRBJ2-7
DNA: TGTGCCAGCGGCCAGGGATTAGTCCTAAACTATGGCTACACCTTC; CDR3: CASGQGLVLNYGYTF; size: -; V: TRBV6-1; length: 15; D: -; J: TRBJ1-2
DNA: TGTGCCAGCAGTTGGGGTCCCGGAGATACGCAGTATTTT; CDR3: CASSWGPGDTQYF; size: -; V: TRBV6-5; length: 13; D: -; J: TRBJ2-3
DNA: TGTGCCAGCAGGAAAGCGGGACGAGAGACCCAGTACTTC; CDR3: CASRKAGRETQYF; size: -; V: TRBV11-2; length: 13; D: TRBD2; J: TRBJ2-5
DNA: TGCAGTGCCACAGGGGCGGGAGGTCTCCTCTCCTACAATGAGCAGTTCTTC; CDR3: CSATGAGGLLSYNEQFF; size: -; V: TRBV20-1; length: 17; D: -; J: TRBJ2-1